Shown below are 30 T cell receptor beta chains from a single sample sequenced in a study of blood T cells in healthy people across ages. Together with a sample-barcoded 5' primer, a J-beta primer mix was included in a second PCR lasting roughly 6 to 12 cycles. TCRdb ran MiXCR on the 5' RACE reads and lists one entry per CDR3 protein. Here the sample spans hundreds of thousands of distinct CDR3 sequences, under 25% being singletons. Sequencing used blood. The receptors come from a man aged 70 or older in good health.

This clonotype has a handful of counts. The chain uses TRBV20-1 and TRBJ1-6; D is ambiguous. The CDR3 is 11 residues long. Trimming removed 3 bases at V and 13 bases at J, with 10 bases between. CDR1 DFQATT and CDR2 SNEGSKA come from the germline V gene (reference sequence). CDR3 in amino acids: CSARFADPLHF. Written as DNA, the CDR3 is TGCAGTGCTAGGTTTGCTGATCCCCTCCACTTT.

The sample holds a few counts of this clonotype. This chain uses TRBV15 with TRBJ2-2, with D hard to call. With 0 bases removed from V and 7 bases from J, the gap between germline ends came to 12 bases. The CDR3 extends over 15 amino acids. Germline CDR1 reads LNHNV; CDR2 reads YYDKDF (reference sequence). The CDR3 sequence: CATSRDWRGSGELFF. In nucleotides, the CDR3 is TGTGCCACCAGCAGAGATTGGCGCGGAAGCGGGGAGCTGTTTTTT.

This clonotype was counted between two and nine times. This chain links TRBV7-2 with TRBJ1-2; weak D call: TRBD1 (6 bases). The V and J ends lost 4 bases and 2 bases respectively, with 11 bases between them. Germline V gene lookup returns CDR1 SGHTA and CDR2 FQGNSA. The CDR3 loop spans 14 amino acids. This CDR3 is CASSSLDRNYGYTF. The CDR3 DNA reads TGTGCCAGCAGCTCCTTAGACAGGAACTATGGCTACACCTTC.

A few counts support this clonotype. V is TRBV12-3 or TRBV12-4 and J is TRBJ2-7; D not resolved. Trimming shortened V by 2 bases and J by 3 bases, and 11 bases separated the two germline ends. This CDR3 is built from 14 residues. CDR3 sequence: CASSLTFGDYEQYF. In DNA form, the CDR3 reads TGTGCCAGCAGTTTAACCTTCGGCGACTACGAGCAGTACTTC.

This clonotype was seen more than once but under ten times. This chain connects TRBV28 to TRBJ2-3, with TRBD2 matching over 11 bases. This CDR3 comprises 16 residues. The germline CDR1 and CDR2 sequences are MDHEN and SYDVKM. The V segment lost 10 bases and the J segment 2 bases; nucleotides outside the gene matches: 11. CDR3 bases: TGTGCCAACAGGATAGCGGGAGGGACTAACACAGATACGCAGTATTTT. This sequence encodes CANRIAGGTNTDTQYF.

The rearrangement links TRBV6-2 or TRBV6-3 to TRBJ2-5; D is ambiguous. The closer fit of TRBJ2-1 to the DNA end suggests the J call may be wrong. This CDR3 has 11 amino acids. Germline V CDR1 and CDR2: MNHEY, SVGEGT. Written as DNA, the CDR3 is TGTGCCAGCAGTCGCAACAATGAGCAGTTCTTC. Encoded protein: CASSRNNEQFF.

This clonotype has ten or more counts. The J gene is TRBJ2-1, the V gene TRBV6-2 or TRBV6-3, with a weak D call TRBD2 (6 bases). The V gene lost 4 bases and the J gene lost 1 base, with 11 bases spanning the gap. CDR1 MNHEY and CDR2 SVGEGT come from the germline V gene. The CDR3 is 15 amino acids. In nucleotides, the CDR3 is TGTGCCAGCAGTTCGGGAGCGGGTTCCTACAATGAGCAGTTCTTC. Protein sequence: CASSSGAGSYNEQFF.

The rearrangement links TRBV6-6 to TRBJ2-5; TRBD2 agrees at 10 bases. The DNA end is a closer match to TRBJ2-1, so the J assignment may be wrong. Looked up from germline, CDR1 is MNHNY and CDR2 is SVGAGI (reference sequence). This CDR3 is 14 amino acids long. CDR3 loop: CASSWPSGSDEQFF. CDR3 DNA: TGTGCCAGCAGTTGGCCTAGCGGGAGCGATGAGCAGTTCTTC.

This clonotype occurred a few times. The rearrangement links TRBV10-3 to TRBJ1-2; D perhaps matches TRBD1 (6 bases). Trimming took off 0 bases at V and 5 bases at J, with 13 bases between the two ends. CDR3 length: 15 residues. Germline CDR1 and CDR2: ENHRY and SYGVKD. This CDR3 reads CAISESEQGGYGYTF. The CDR3, as DNA: TGTGCCATCAGTGAGTCGGAACAGGGCGGTTATGGCTACACCTTC.

This clonotype was seen a few times. A much larger clone is a single base away; this may be a read error. The chain joins TRBV27 to TRBJ2-7; D is ambiguous. Looked up from germline, CDR1 is MNHEY and CDR2 is SMNVEV (reference sequence). This CDR3 is 13 amino acids long. CDR3 sequence (DNA): TGTGCCAGCAGTTTGAGCAGCTCCTACGAGCGGTACTTC. It is translated as CASSLSSSYERYF.

This clonotype was observed at least ten times. V gene TRBV12-3 or TRBV12-4 combines with J gene TRBJ2-3, with TRBD1 as a possible D gene (6 bases). V gave up 6 bases and J gave up 4 bases, with 17 bases separating them. The CDR3 covers 15 residues. CDR3 region: CASSYTGSVADTQYF. CDR3 DNA sequence: TGTGCCAGCAGCTACACAGGGTCGGTGGCAGATACGCAGTATTTT.

The chain employs TRBV5-1 and TRBJ1-6, with a possible D match to TRBD1 (6 bases). The CDR3 extends over 14 amino acids. Trimming stripped 1 base from V and 7 bases from J, with 9 bases between. Germline CDR1 reads SGHRS; CDR2 reads YFSETQ. CDR3: CASSLSGVNSPLHF. The CDR3 region has the DNA TGCGCCAGCAGCTTGTCAGGGGTGAATTCACCCCTCCACTTT.

This clonotype has at least ten counts. Here the CDR3 DNA reads TGCGCCAGCAGCTTGGATGGGCCTAGCAATCAGCCCCAGCATTTT. Encoded protein: CASSLDGPSNQPQHF. This sequence joins TRBV5-1 and TRBJ1-5; D is uncertain. Per the germline V gene, CDR1 is SGHRS and CDR2 is YFSETQ. With 0 bases removed from V and 0 bases from J, the gap between germline ends came to 7 bases. The CDR3 has 15 amino acids.

This clonotype was counted only a few times. The gene calls are TRBV20-1 and TRBJ2-5; possibly TRBD1 or TRBD2 for D (7 bases each). The closer fit of TRBJ2-7 to the DNA end suggests the J call may be wrong. Germline values: CDR1 DFQATT, CDR2 SNEGSKA (reference sequence). This CDR3 region has 13 residues. The DNA for the CDR3 is TGCAGTGCAGGGGAGGGGGCCCCCTACGAGCAGTACTTC. It translates to CSAGEGAPYEQYF.

The rearrangement uses TRBV3-1 and TRBJ2-5; D gene uncertain. Trimming pared 0 bases from V and 1 base from J, leaving 12 bases between. The CDR3 spans 16 residues. Germline V gene data show CDR1 as LGHDT and CDR2 as YNNKEL (reference sequence). CDR3 amino acids: CASSQDRDESQETQYF. As DNA, the CDR3 is TGTGCCAGCAGCCAAGATCGCGACGAATCCCAAGAGACCCAGTACTTC.

This chain uses TRBV12-3 or TRBV12-4 with TRBJ2-7; TRBD2 matches at 10 bases. V trimming: 6 bases; J trimming: 6 bases; junction bases outside the gene matches: 11. This CDR3 is built from 15 residues. The CDR3 DNA is TGTGCCAGCAGGGCCGCTAGCGGGAGTCTCAGCGAGCAGTACTTC. Its translation: CASRAASGSLSEQYF.

This clonotype was counted between two and nine times. This sequence joins TRBV15 and TRBJ2-7, with a tentative D call TRBD1 (6 bases). The CDR3 totals 15 residues. V was trimmed by 1 base and J by 1 base, leaving 11 bases between them. The germline V gene has CDR1 LNHNV and CDR2 YYDKDF (reference sequence). CDR3 loop: CATSRAQDRSYEQYF. In nucleotides, the CDR3 is TGTGCCACCAGCAGAGCCCAGGACAGATCCTACGAGCAGTACTTC.

The table lists this clonotype with a count of one. The CDR3 region is CASSLLFDQPQHF. CDR3 DNA: TGTGCCAGCAGCTTGCTATTCGATCAGCCCCAGCATTTT. The J gene is TRBJ1-5, the V gene TRBV7-2; D is ambiguous. V lost 3 bases to trimming and J lost 5 bases, with 8 bases between them. The CDR3 loop spans 13 amino acids. Germline V gene data show CDR1 as SGHTA and CDR2 as FQGNSA. Based on the CDR3 plus reference TRBV7-2 and TRBJ1-5, the full variable domain is GAGVSQSPSNKVTEKGKDVELRCDPISGHTALYWYRQSLGQGLEFLIYFQGNSAPDKSGLPSDRFSAERTGGSVSTLTIQRTQQEDSAVYLCASSLLFDQPQHFGDGTRLSIL.

The chain employs TRBV5-6 and TRBJ1-1, with D possibly matching TRBD1 (5 bases). This CDR3 contains 13 residues. V shed 9 bases and J shed 1 base, with 13 bases lying between them. CDR1 is SGHDT, CDR2 YYEEEE, per germline. CDR3: CATPRGENTEAFF. The CDR3 region has the DNA TGTGCCACCCCCCGGGGGGAGAACACTGAAGCTTTCTTT.

This clonotype was seen only a few times. The chain uses TRBV20-1 and TRBJ1-4, with D hard to call. Germline V gene lookup returns CDR1 DFQATT and CDR2 SNEGSKA (reference sequence). The CDR3 contains 13 residues. V shed 5 bases and J shed 3 bases, with 10 bases lying between them. CDR3 protein: CSARPGANEKLFF. The CDR3 nucleotides read TGCAGTGCTCGACCCGGGGCTAATGAAAAACTGTTTTTT.

This clonotype was picked up one time. The chain links TRBV10-3 to TRBJ1-4; D gene ambiguous. The CDR3 length is 12 residues. CDR1 and CDR2 (germline): ENHRY, SYGVKD. Deletions cut 10 bases from V and 10 bases from J, with 16 bases between. The CDR3 nucleotides are TGTGCCACCCAGTCCCTTTTGGGAAAACTGTTTTTT. Amino acid sequence: CATQSLLGKLFF.

This clonotype was seen a handful of times. The chain combines TRBV7-8 with TRBJ2-7; TRBD1 matches at 9 bases. Germline V gene sequence: CDR1 SGHVS, CDR2 FQNEAQ. The CDR3 has 14 amino acids. J lost 6 bases, V lost 5 bases, and 8 bases had no gene match. This chain's CDR3 is CASSHGTGLSEQYF. As DNA, the CDR3 is TGTGCCAGCAGCCACGGGACAGGGCTCAGCGAGCAGTACTTC.

This clonotype turned up a few times. The chain joins TRBV6-6 to TRBJ1-1; 7 bases map to TRBD1. Trimming at V came to 7 bases and at J to 0 bases, leaving 8 bases not matched to a gene. CDR1 and CDR2 from the germline V gene are MNHNY and SVGAGI (reference sequence). This CDR3 region has 15 residues. The CDR3 is CASIEDRRLNTEAFF. The CDR3 DNA sequence: TGTGCCAGCATCGAGGACAGGCGATTGAACACTGAAGCTTTCTTT.

In its sample, this clonotype was seen a few times. Written as DNA, the CDR3 is TGCGCCAGCAGTCGAGGGGAGAGCTACACCGGGGAGCTGTTTTTT. Protein sequence: CASSRGESYTGELFF. The chain is built from TRBV5-1 and TRBJ2-2; D tentatively reads TRBD1 or TRBD2 (5 bases each). The CDR3 is 15 amino acids. CDR1 SGHRS and CDR2 YFSETQ come from the germline V gene. V was pared by 5 bases and J by 3 bases, with 14 bases between. The variable domain in full, with the rest retrieved from reference TRBV5-1 and TRBJ2-2, is KAGVTQTPRYLIKTRGQQVTLSCSPISGHRSVSWYQQTPGQGLQFLFEYFSETQRNKGNFPGRFSGRQFSNSRSEMNVSTLELGDSALYLCASSRGESYTGELFFGEGSRLTVL.

This clonotype was seen a handful of times. The chain couples TRBV14 to TRBJ2-7; 7 nucleotides match TRBD1. The CDR3 loop spans 13 amino acids. Germline CDR1 SGHDN, CDR2 FVKESK. Trimming removed 3 bases from V and 4 bases from J; junction bases left unmatched: 3. The CDR3 protein is CASSQTGRYEQYF. In nucleotides, the CDR3 is TGTGCCAGCAGCCAGACAGGGAGATACGAGCAGTACTTC.

This clonotype was picked up a small number of times. The chain links TRBV7-9 to TRBJ2-7, with 9 bases that match TRBD1. Germline-derived CDR1 and CDR2 are SEHNR and FQNEAQ (reference sequence). V was pared by 4 bases and J by 0 bases, with 4 bases of the junction left unmatched. This CDR3 contains 15 residues. CDR3 region: CASSSRQGGSYEQYF. DNA for the CDR3: TGTGCCAGCAGCTCACGACAGGGGGGCTCCTACGAGCAGTACTTC.

The chain joins TRBV6-2 or TRBV6-3 to TRBJ2-7, with D unresolved. CDR1 is MNHEY and CDR2 is SVGEGT in the germline V gene. The CDR3 runs 14 residues. Between the trimmed V and J ends, which lost 2 bases and 1 base, there was a span of 9 bases. CDR3 DNA: TGTGCCAGCAGTTACGAGTTCTTTTCCTACGAGCAGTACTTC. This gives the protein CASSYEFFSYEQYF.

In its sample, this clonotype was seen a few times. This rearrangement joins TRBV20-1 to TRBJ1-6, with unresolved D. The length of the CDR3 is 13 residues. V was shortened by 3 bases and J by 9 bases, with 12 bases between the two germline ends. Germline CDR1 is DFQATT and CDR2 is SNEGSKA (reference sequence). CDR3: CSASKGFASPLHF. CDR3 sequence (DNA): TGCAGTGCTAGTAAAGGGTTCGCTTCACCCCTCCACTTT.

At least ten counts were recorded for this clonotype. The V and J genes are TRBV28 and TRBJ2-7; 9 nucleotides agree with TRBD2. This CDR3 has 15 residues. The germline CDR1 and CDR2 sequences are MDHEN and SYDVKM. Losses at the gene ends were 4 bases for V and 4 bases for J; bases not matched to a gene: 8. Here the CDR3 reads CASSWVAGASYEQYF. For the CDR3, the DNA is TGTGCCAGCAGTTGGGTAGCGGGAGCCTCTTACGAGCAGTACTTC.

The V gene is TRBV14, the J gene TRBJ2-4; no definite D call. Trimming shortened V by 1 base and J by 3 bases, and 7 bases separated the two germline ends. The CDR3 contains 14 residues. The germline CDR1 and CDR2 sequences are SGHDN and FVKESK. CDR3 coding DNA: TGTGCCAGCAGCCAAGGGGCGGTCAAAAACATTCAGTACTTC. It codes for CASSQGAVKNIQYF.